Sequencing of this T cell receptor beta chain was carried out in a study of vaccination and CD4 T cells after COVID-19. V was cut by 2 bases and J by 3 bases, with 32 bases left in between. The germline V gene has CDR1 SGHTA and CDR2 FQGNSA. The CDR3 loop spans 21 amino acids. Remarks on this clonotype: No antigen is known for it.

Cultured CD4+ T cell DNA underwent sequencing with the Oncomine TCR Beta short-read assay. Via MiXCR, TCRdb re-called the PCR reads, giving one row per CDR3 protein. This sample carries tens of thousands of distinct CDR3 sequences, 49% of them seen once, and the ten largest clones take under 6.5%. Treatment here: roughly 11-day PBMC culture with coronavirus spike peptide pools or control peptides (ViraFEST assay). This chain links TRBV7-2 with TRBJ2-7; maybe TRBD2 (7 bases). Sequences were obtained from CD4+ T cells from blood, cultured in vitro. The TCR was taken from a human donor who had recovered from COVID-19. CDR3 residues: CASSLLGGRSQGPSLDYEQYF. CDR3 in DNA: TGTGCCAGCAGCTTATTGGGGGGGCGGTCACAGGGCCCCTCGCTCGACTACGAGCAGTACTTC. The full variable domain, in which reference TRBV7-2 and TRBJ2-7 provide the parts outside the CDR3, is GAGVSQSPSNKVTEKGKDVELRCDPISGHTALYWYRQSLGQGLEFLIYFQGNSAPDKSGLPSDRFSAERTGGSVSTLTIQRTQQEDSAVYLCASSLLGGRSQGPSLDYEQYFGPGTRLTVT.